This paragraph reports one T cell receptor beta chain. What it recognizes is unknown. The data belong to a study of T cell responses to AZD1222 COVID-19 vaccine. General observations from the study: Clonal diversity was possibly underestimated; the donors were predominantly white British and more often female.

Method: immunoSEQ multiplex PCR; TCRdb's copy keeps in-frame clones and lacks some. Of 99,000 or so clones listed, more than 75% are singletons. The CDR3 has 15 residues. The ends lost 0 bases at V and 1 base at J; junction bases unmatched: 1. The germline CDR1 and CDR2 sequences are ENHRY and SYGVKD. This rearrangement joins TRBV10-3 to TRBJ1-1; the match to TRBD1 covers 8 bases. This specimen was peripheral blood, taken 28 days after the second dose of the MenACWY control vaccine. This TCR came from an adult who received the MenACWY meningococcal vaccine as a control. CDR3 coding DNA: TGTGCCATCAGTGAGTCCGGACAGGGGAACACTGAAGCTTTCTTT. Its translation is CAISESGQGNTEAFF.